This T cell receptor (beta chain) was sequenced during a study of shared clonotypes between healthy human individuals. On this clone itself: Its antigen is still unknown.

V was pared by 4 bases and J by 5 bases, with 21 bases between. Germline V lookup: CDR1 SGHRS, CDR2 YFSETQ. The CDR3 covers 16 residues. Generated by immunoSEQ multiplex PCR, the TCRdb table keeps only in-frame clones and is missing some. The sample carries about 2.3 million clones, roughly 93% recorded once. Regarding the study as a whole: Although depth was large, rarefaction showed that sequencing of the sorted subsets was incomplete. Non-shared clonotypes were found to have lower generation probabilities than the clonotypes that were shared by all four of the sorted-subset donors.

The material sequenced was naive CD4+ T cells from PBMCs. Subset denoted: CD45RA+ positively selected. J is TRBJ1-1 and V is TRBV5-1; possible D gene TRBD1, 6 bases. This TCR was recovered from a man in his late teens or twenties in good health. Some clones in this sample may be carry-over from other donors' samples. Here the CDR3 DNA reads TGCGCCAGCAGCCAGGGCGGGGGCCTACTTTCGACTGAAGCTTTCTTT. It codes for CASSQGGGLLSTEAFF.